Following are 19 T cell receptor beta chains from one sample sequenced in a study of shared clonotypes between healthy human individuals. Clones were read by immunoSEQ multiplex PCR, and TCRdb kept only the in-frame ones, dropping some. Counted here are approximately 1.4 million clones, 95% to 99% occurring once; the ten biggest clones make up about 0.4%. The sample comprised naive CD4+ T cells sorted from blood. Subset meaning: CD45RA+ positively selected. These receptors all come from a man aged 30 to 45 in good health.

As DNA, the CDR3 is TGTGCCAGCAGTTTAGGGGACAGGGCCTCTGGAAACACCATATATTTT. This translates into CASSLGDRASGNTIYF. The rearrangement joins TRBV28 to TRBJ1-3, with 9 bases fitting TRBD1. The CDR3 is 16 amino acids. J lost 0 bases, V lost 2 bases, and 2 bases had no gene match. The germline V gene encodes CDR1 MDHEN and CDR2 SYDVKM.

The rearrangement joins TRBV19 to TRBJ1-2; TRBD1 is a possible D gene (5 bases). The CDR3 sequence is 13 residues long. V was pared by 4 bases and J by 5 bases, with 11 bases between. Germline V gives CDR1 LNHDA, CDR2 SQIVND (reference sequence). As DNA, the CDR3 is TGTGCCAGTAGTAGACAGTTTTTATATGGCTACACCTTC. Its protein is CASSRQFLYGYTF.

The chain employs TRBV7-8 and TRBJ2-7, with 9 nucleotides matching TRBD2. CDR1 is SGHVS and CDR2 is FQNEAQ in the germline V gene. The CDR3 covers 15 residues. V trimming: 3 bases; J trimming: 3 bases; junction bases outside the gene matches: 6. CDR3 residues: CASSFLSREGYEQYF. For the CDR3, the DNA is TGTGCCAGCAGCTTTTTATCGCGGGAGGGCTACGAGCAGTACTTC. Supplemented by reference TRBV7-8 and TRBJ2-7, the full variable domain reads GAGVSQSPRYKVAKRGQDVALRCDPISGHVSLFWYQQALGQGPEFLTYFQNEAQLDKSGLPSDRFFAERPEGSVSTLKIQRTQQEDSAVYLCASSFLSREGYEQYFGPGTRLTVT.

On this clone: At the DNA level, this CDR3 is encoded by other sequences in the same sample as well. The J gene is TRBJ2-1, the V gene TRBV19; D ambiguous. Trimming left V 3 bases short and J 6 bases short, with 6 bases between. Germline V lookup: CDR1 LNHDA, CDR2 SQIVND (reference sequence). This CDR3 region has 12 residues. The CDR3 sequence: CASSISSNEQFF. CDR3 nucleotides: TGTGCCAGTAGTATTAGTTCCAATGAGCAGTTCTTC.

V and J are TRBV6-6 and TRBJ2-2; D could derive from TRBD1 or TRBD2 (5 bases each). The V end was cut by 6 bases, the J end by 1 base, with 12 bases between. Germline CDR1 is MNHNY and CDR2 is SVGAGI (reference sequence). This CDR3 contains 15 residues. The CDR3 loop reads CASSQRDGNTGELFF. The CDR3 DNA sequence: TGTGCCAGCAGCCAGAGGGACGGGAACACCGGGGAGCTGTTTTTT.

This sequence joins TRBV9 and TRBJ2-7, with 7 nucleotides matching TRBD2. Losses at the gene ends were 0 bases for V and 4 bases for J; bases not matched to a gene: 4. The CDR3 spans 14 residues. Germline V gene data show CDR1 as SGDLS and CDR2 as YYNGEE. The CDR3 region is CASSVAGGVYEQYF. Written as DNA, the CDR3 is TGTGCCAGCAGCGTAGCTGGGGGGGTGTACGAGCAGTACTTC.

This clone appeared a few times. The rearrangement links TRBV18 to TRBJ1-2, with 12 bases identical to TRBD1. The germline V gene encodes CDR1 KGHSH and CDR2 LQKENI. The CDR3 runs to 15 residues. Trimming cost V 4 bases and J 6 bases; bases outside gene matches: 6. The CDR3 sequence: CASSRLGQGANGYTF. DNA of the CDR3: TGTGCCAGCTCACGATTGGGACAGGGGGCAAATGGCTACACCTTC.

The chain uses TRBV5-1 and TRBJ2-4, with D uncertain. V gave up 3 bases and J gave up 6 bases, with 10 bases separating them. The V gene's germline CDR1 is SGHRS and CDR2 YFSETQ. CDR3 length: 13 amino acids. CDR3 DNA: TGCGCCAGCAGCTCTGACCCAGTAAACATTCAGTACTTC. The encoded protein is CASSSDPVNIQYF.

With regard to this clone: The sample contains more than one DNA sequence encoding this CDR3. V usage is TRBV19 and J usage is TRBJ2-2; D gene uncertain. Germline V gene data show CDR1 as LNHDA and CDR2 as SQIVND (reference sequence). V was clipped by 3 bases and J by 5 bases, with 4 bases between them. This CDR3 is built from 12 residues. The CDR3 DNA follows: TGTGCCAGTAGTATCGGAACCGGGGAGCTGTTTTTT. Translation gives CASSIGTGELFF. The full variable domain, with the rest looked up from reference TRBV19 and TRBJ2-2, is DGGITQSPKYLFRKEGQNVTLSCEQNLNHDAMYWYRQDPGQGLRLIYYSQIVNDFQKGDIAEGYSVSREKKESFPLTVTSAQKNPTAFYLCASSIGTGELFFGEGSRLTVL.

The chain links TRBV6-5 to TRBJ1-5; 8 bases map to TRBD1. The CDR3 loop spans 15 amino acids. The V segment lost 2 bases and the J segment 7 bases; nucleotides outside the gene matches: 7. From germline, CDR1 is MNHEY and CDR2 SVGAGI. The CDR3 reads CASSYGQGARQPQHF. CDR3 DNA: TGTGCCAGCAGTTACGGGCAGGGGGCGCGGCAGCCCCAGCATTTT.

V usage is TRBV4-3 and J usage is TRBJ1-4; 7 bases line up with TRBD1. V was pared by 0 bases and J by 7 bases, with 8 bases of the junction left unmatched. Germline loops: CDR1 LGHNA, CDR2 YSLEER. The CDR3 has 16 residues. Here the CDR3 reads CASSQERGPGVEKLFF. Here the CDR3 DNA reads TGCGCCAGCAGCCAAGAAAGGGGGCCGGGCGTTGAAAAACTGTTTTTT.

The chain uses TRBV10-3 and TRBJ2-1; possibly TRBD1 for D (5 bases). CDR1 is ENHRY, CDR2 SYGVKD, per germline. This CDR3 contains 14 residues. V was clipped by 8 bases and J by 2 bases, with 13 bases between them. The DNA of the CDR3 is TGTGCCATCCAGGGCAATCCGCCCTACAATGAGCAGTTCTTC. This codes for CAIQGNPPYNEQFF.

Here the CDR3 reads CASSQVVGISPYEQYF. The CDR3 nucleotides read TGCGCCAGCAGCCAGGTTGTAGGGATTAGTCCGTACGAGCAGTACTTC. This chain links TRBV4-1 with TRBJ2-7; D remains ambiguous. Trimming removed 3 bases from V and 4 bases from J, with 19 bases in between. The CDR3 has 16 residues. The germline CDR1 and CDR2 sequences are MGHRA and YSYEKL.

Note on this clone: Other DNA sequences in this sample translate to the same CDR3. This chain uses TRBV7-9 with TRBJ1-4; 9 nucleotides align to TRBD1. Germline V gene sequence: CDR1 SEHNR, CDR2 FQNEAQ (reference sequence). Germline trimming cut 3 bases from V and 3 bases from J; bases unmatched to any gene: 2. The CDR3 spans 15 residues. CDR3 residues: CASSLGQGANEKLFF. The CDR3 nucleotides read TGTGCCAGCAGCTTGGGACAGGGTGCTAATGAAAAACTGTTTTTT.

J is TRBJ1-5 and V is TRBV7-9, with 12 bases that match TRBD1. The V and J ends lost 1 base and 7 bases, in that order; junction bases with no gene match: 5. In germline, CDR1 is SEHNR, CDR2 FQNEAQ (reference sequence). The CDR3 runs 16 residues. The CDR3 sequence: CASSLGGQGARQPQHF. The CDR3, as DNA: TGTGCCAGCAGCTTAGGGGGACAGGGGGCCAGGCAGCCCCAGCATTTT.

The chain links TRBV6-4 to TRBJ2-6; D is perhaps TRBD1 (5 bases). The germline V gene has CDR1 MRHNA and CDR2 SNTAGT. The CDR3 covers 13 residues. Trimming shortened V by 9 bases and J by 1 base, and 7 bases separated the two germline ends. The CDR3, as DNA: TGTGCCAGGACAGTGTCTGGGGCCAACGTCCTGACTTTC. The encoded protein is CARTVSGANVLTF.

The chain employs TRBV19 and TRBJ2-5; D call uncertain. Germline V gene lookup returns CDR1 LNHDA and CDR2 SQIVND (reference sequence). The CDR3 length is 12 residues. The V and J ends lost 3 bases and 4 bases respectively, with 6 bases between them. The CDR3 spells CASSINGETQYF. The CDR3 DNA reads TGTGCCAGTAGTATTAATGGAGAGACCCAGTACTTC.

The CDR3 sequence is CSVRSSGTRRSYNEQFF. For the CDR3, the DNA is TGCAGCGTAAGAAGCTCCGGGACTAGACGCTCCTACAATGAGCAGTTCTTC. The V and J genes are TRBV29-1 and TRBJ2-1, with 8 bases matching TRBD2. Germline lookup yields CDR1 SQVTM and CDR2 ANQGSEA. V was pared by 6 bases and J by 0 bases, with 13 bases of the junction left unmatched. The CDR3 consists of 17 residues.

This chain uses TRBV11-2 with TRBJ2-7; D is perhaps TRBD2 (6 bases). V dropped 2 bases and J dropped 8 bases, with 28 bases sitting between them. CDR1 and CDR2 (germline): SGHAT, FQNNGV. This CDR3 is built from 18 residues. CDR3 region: CASSLRVQLLKTEGKQYF. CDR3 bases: TGTGCCAGCAGCTTAAGGGTCCAACTCCTTAAGACGGAGGGAAAGCAGTACTTC.